Each of the 9 T cell receptor beta chains below was sequenced from the same sample in a study of chemoradiotherapy in HPV16-positive cancers. Only in-frame clones appear in the TCRdb table, and some are missing; sequencing was by immunoSEQ multiplex PCR. The profile covers some 32,000 clones, with approximately 90% appearing a single time and around 3% taken by the ten largest. This specimen consisted of blood, obtained from a patient who underwent chemoradiotherapy. All receptors come from a human donor with HPV-associated anogenital cancer.

The chain carries TRBV20-1 and TRBJ1-2; perhaps TRBD1 as D (6 bases). Per germline, CDR1 DFQATT and CDR2 SNEGSKA (reference sequence). The CDR3 totals 11 residues. The germline V and J ends were trimmed by 3 bases and 6 bases, with 8 bases remaining between them. The CDR3 reads CSARQGNGYTF. The CDR3 DNA is TGCAGTGCTAGGCAGGGGAATGGCTACACCTTC.

The V call is TRBV29-1, the J call TRBJ1-2, with 10 bases identical to TRBD1. The V gene end was trimmed by 7 bases and the J gene end by 7 bases; junction bases not matched to a gene: 6. CDR1 is SQVTM, CDR2 ANQGSEA, per germline. The CDR3 extends over 12 amino acids. The CDR3 coding sequence is TGCAGCGCCCAGACAGGGGGCCGTGGCTACACCTTC. Translation: CSAQTGGRGYTF.

The CDR3 here is CARGLGPASEQYF. CDR3 DNA sequence: TGCGCCAGGGGATTAGGGCCCGCCAGCGAGCAGTACTTC. This chain connects TRBV23-1 to TRBJ2-7; no definite D call. TRBV23-1 is an ORF for which the function is uncertain. This CDR3 contains 13 residues. Trimming removed 9 bases from V and 6 bases from J, with 18 bases in between.

This chain joins TRBV5-1 and TRBJ2-3; 9 bases fit TRBD1. Trimming at V came to 5 bases and at J to 5 bases, leaving 9 bases not matched to a gene. From germline, CDR1 is SGHRS and CDR2 YFSETQ. This CDR3 spans 15 amino acids. DNA of the CDR3: TGCGCCAGCAGATTACAGGGGGCGCAGGGAGATACGCAGTATTTT. Protein sequence: CASRLQGAQGDTQYF.

V usage is TRBV5-4 and J usage is TRBJ2-5, with 7 bases lining up with TRBD2. The CDR3 totals 15 residues. V shed 4 bases and J 1 base; nucleotides not matched to a gene: 7. The germline V gene encodes CDR1 SGHNT and CDR2 YYREEE (reference sequence). The CDR3 DNA reads as TGTGCCAGCAGCGCTAGACTAGCAGTCCAAGAGACCCAGTACTTC. Its protein is CASSARLAVQETQYF.

The gene calls are TRBV18 and TRBJ1-1; tentative D call: TRBD1 (5 bases). Trimming cost V 0 bases and J 4 bases, with 15 bases left between them. The CDR3 is 16 amino acids. From germline, CDR1 is KGHSH and CDR2 LQKENI. The chain's CDR3 is CASSPPGPGTGTEAFF. CDR3 bases: TGTGCCAGCTCACCACCGGGACCCGGGACGGGCACTGAAGCTTTCTTT. Supplemented by reference TRBV18 and TRBJ1-1, the full variable domain reads NAGVMQNPRHLVRRRGQEARLRCSPMKGHSHVYWYRQLPEEGLKFMVYLQKENIIDESGMPKERFSAEFPKEGPSILRIQQVVRGDSAAYFCASSPPGPGTGTEAFFGQGTRLTVV.

This rearrangement joins TRBV30 to TRBJ2-7; maybe TRBD2 (6 bases). Germline-derived CDR1 and CDR2 are GTSNPN and SVGIG (reference sequence). V dropped 6 bases and J dropped 1 base, with 10 bases sitting between them. The CDR3 has 12 amino acids. This chain's CDR3 is CACGRGSYEQYF. The CDR3 DNA reads as TGTGCCTGCGGGAGAGGTTCCTACGAGCAGTACTTC.

This rearrangement joins TRBV15 to TRBJ2-5, with TRBD2 as a possible D gene (5 bases). The germline V and J ends were trimmed by 3 bases and 3 bases, with 11 bases remaining between them. The CDR3 is 14 residues long. Per the germline V gene, CDR1 is LNHNV and CDR2 is YYDKDF (reference sequence). CDR3 residues: CATSSAREKETQYF. CDR3 bases: TGTGCCACCAGCAGCGCGAGGGAGAAAGAGACCCAGTACTTC.

The chain carries TRBV11-2 and TRBJ1-6, with 7 bases lining up with TRBD1. Unmatched junction bases numbered 12, after V lost 5 bases and J lost 14 bases. Germline CDR1 and CDR2: SGHAT and FQNNGV. The CDR3 consists of 14 residues. CDR3 loop: CASSARTGRRSLHF. The DNA for the CDR3 is TGTGCCAGCAGCGCGCGGACAGGACGGAGGTCCCTCCACTTT.